The 2 T cell receptor beta chains below were found in one sample sequenced in a study of regulatory T cells in long-lasting Graves disease. Combining iRepertoire HTBI primers with Arm-PCR of CDR3 regions, the authors built TCR beta libraries. TCRdb called the multiplex PCR reads again in MiXCR, with one record for every CDR3 protein. The table includes around 400,000 distinct CDR3 sequences, 12% detected once. Sample time point: newly diagnosed GD, antithyroid drugs for less than 3 months. Extracted PBMC RNA gave rise to the TCR library. These data are also associated with another study on T cells in Graves' hyperthyroidism and ophthalmopathy.

This specimen consisted of peripheral blood mononuclear cells (PBMCs), obtained at new diagnosis, from a patient treated with antithyroid drugs. The receptor source for this set is a woman aged 18-35 years with Graves disease.

This clonotype showed up many times. The rearrangement joins TRBV7-9 to TRBJ1-2; no clear D gene. V gave up 1 base and J gave up 7 bases, with 4 bases separating them. The CDR3 consists of 11 residues. Germline values: CDR1 SEHNR, CDR2 FQNEAQ (reference sequence). The CDR3 sequence is CASSLESGYTF. Written as DNA, the CDR3 is TGTGCCAGCAGCTTAGAATCTGGCTACACCTTC.

This clonotype occurred many times. The CDR3 DNA reads TGTGCCAGCAGTTATCACAGCTCCTACAATGAGCAGTTCTTC. Translated: CASSYHSSYNEQFF. The chain employs TRBV6-5 and TRBJ2-1; the D is unclear. Germline V gene data show CDR1 as MNHEY and CDR2 as SVGAGI. The V end was cut by 3 bases, the J end by 0 bases, with 6 bases between. This CDR3 is 14 amino acids long.